The following is a T cell receptor beta chain sequence with its context. This sample was included in a study of CD8+ T cells in alopecia areata. Reverse transcription of extracted RNA yielded cDNA, which provided the sequencing template. Assay used: immunoSEQ multiplex PCR; TCRdb lists only in-frame clones, some missing. This sample has about 210,000 clones; about three fifths occur once, and the top ten carry around 4.2%. Treatment in this sample: oral pan-JAK inhibitor, 5-10 mg twice daily. The CDR3 spans 13 residues. CDR1 is SGHRS, CDR2 YFSETQ, per germline. The ends lost 4 bases at V and 4 bases at J; junction bases unmatched: 4.

The material was CD4+ T cells sorted from blood, obtained at week 4, from a patient treated with tofacitinib. This TCR came from a human donor with alopecia areata. This rearrangement joins TRBV5-1 to TRBJ2-7; 8 nucleotides agree with TRBD1. The CDR3 is CASSAGQDYEQYF. CDR3 sequence (DNA): TGCGCCAGCAGCGCGGGACAGGATTACGAGCAGTACTTC. Full variable domain (missing parts from reference TRBV5-1 and TRBJ2-7): KAGVTQTPRYLIKTRGQQVTLSCSPISGHRSVSWYQQTPGQGLQFLFEYFSETQRNKGNFPGRFSGRQFSNSRSEMNVSTLELGDSALYLCASSAGQDYEQYFGPGTRLTVT.